The entry below gives a single T cell receptor beta chain sequence along with its context. What antigen it recognizes has not been identified. Base qualities are missing; no much larger clone stands one base away. The data were taken from a study of blood T cell repertoires in COVID-19 (dated by TCRdb to the early 2020s). The study in broad terms: Samples from collaborators originated in the United States, Italy and Spain and spanned both the acute and convalescent phases of COVID-19. The prospective study material was composed of cDNA or gDNA derived from T cells, B-cell-depleted T cells, or PBMCs. The dataset comprised deeply sampled blood TCRbeta repertoires from subjects exposed to, actively infected with, or recovered from COVID-19. The repertoires were released in a freely available public database meant as a resource for research on the immune response to SARS-CoV-2. The samples were drawn from two sources: the first 160 participants of the ongoing ImmuneRACE study, and 1,000 to 1,500 subjects contributed by 6 global collaborators. Nearly every sample came with metadata listing a de-identified subject ID, COVID-19 status, age in years and sex. Where available, HLA class I and class II types were taken from metadata supplied by the sample provider and were not determined by assay-based typing.

The junction shows trimming of 4 bases on V and 8 bases on J, and the gene matches do not reach 4 bases of it. Counted from cysteine to phenylalanine, this CDR3 has 13 amino acids. Here the CDR3 DNA is all that survives: 39 bases in frame from base 1. Enrolling through a virtual design, the prospective study's participants ranged in age from roughly 18 to 90 years and lived across some 23 United States geographic areas. To assign participants to cohorts, the prospective study relied on clinical history that participants themselves reported in a screening survey and a study questionnaire. Exposed participants had been in contact with someone with a PCR-confirmed or clinician-diagnosed COVID-19 case within 2 weeks of study entry. Each participant in the prospective study had whole blood, serum and a nasopharyngeal or oropharyngeal swab collected by mobile phlebotomists. Additional blood draws and questionnaires over an approximately two-month period could optionally be provided by prospective study participants. Prospective study blood samples were shipped either frozen or at room temperature before DNA extraction.

General conclusions and limits of the study: The amount of clinical and demographic metadata varied by source and participant and was provided uncurated.

The immunoSEQ Assay, a bias-controlled multiplex PCR, was used to amplify TCRbeta CDR3 regions from genomic DNA. As for the authors' bioinformatics: Nucleated cell counts per sample were estimated from amplification of reference gene primers within the assay. To quantify the absolute abundance of each unique TCRbeta CDR3 rearrangement, sequence reads were collapsed and filtered. For each sample, productive Simpson clonality was calculated by taking the square root of Simpson's diversity index across productive rearrangements. Entries here come from immuneACCESS through TCRdb and include only in-frame sequences with V and J called. Some clones fail to appear in such tables; in the studies checked, an unresolved V gene covers under half of the shortfall, and the cause of the remainder is unknown. V and J calls and clone size follow that table, whereas D and trimming were derived from the DNA. In all, the sample holds a few hundred thousand clones, and approximately 88% of those were seen once. In total, the top ten clones hold roughly 3% of the sample.

The sample comprised PBMCs or T cells enriched from blood (not recorded which). The chain uses TRBV12-3 or TRBV12-4 and TRBJ1-4; TRBD1 matches 7 bases in the middle. This sequence was found in a woman aged 40 to 55 who had been exposed to COVID-19. The DNA sequence follows: TGTGCCAGCAGTTCAGGGGGTTCGGAAAAACTGTTTTTT. This yields the protein CASSSGGSEKLFF.